A selection of T cell receptor beta chains follows, all from one sample in a study of Ad26.COV2.S vaccination and SARS-CoV-2 variants. Here immunoSEQ multiplex PCR was the method, and the copy in TCRdb shows in-frame clones only, minus some. There are about 350,000 clones in the sample; about nine tenths occur only once, and approximately 5.9% lies in the top ten. The material was peripheral blood, obtained in a trial of Ad26.COV2.S vaccine versus placebo. The receptors were gathered from a person between 18 and 65 years old who received the Ad26.COV2.S COVID-19 vaccine or a placebo. Both conserved end residues are part of each CDR3. D genes are given only for firm matches. Rows may omit the clone size; those that give it use once, few, many or a size class.

size	length	D	V	J	CDR3	DNA
NA	13	NA	TRBV10-3	TRBJ1-3	CAISGGPGNTIYF	TGTGCCATCAGTGGGGGTCCAGGAAACACCATATATTTT
NA	15	NA	TRBV3-1/TRBV3-2	TRBJ1-3	CASSLDHRAGNTIYF	TGTGCCAGCAGCCTGGACCACCGGGCCGGAAACACCATATATTTT
NA	17	NA	TRBV3-1/TRBV3-2	TRBJ1-6	CASSQDHPAGLGSPLHF	TGTGCCAGCAGCCAGGACCATCCCGCAGGGCTGGGGTCACCCCTCCACTTT
NA	13	NA	TRBV30	TRBJ2-3	CAWSVWSADTQYF	TGTGCCTGGAGTGTGTGGAGTGCAGATACGCAGTATTTT
NA	15	TRBD1	TRBV19	TRBJ2-1	CASSVDRGSYNEQFF	TGTGCCAGTAGTGTGGACAGGGGATCCTACAATGAGCAGTTCTTC
once	15	TRBD2	TRBV9	TRBJ2-5	CASSASGGAGETQYF	TGTGCCAGCAGCGCTAGCGGGGGGGCCGGTGAGACCCAGTACTTC
NA	13	TRBD1	TRBV6-5	TRBJ1-1	CASSYRQGFGAFF	TGTGCCAGCAGTTACCGACAGGGATTTGGAGCTTTCTTT
NA	12	NA	TRBV5-5	TRBJ2-7	CASSLPGYEQYF	TGTGCCAGCAGCCTTCCGGGATACGAGCAGTACTTC
NA	17	NA	TRBV7-9	TRBJ2-1	CASSRTKQGLGENEQFF	TGTGCCAGCAGCCGCACTAAGCAGGGCCTGGGTGAGAATGAGCAGTTCTTC
NA	17	TRBD2	TRBV5-4	TRBJ2-5	CASSLGSPSGGQETQYF	TGTGCCAGCAGCTTGGGGTCACCTAGCGGGGGCCAAGAGACCCAGTACTTC
NA	16	NA	TRBV25-1	TRBJ1-4	CASSDRTPKSSEKLFF	TGTGCCAGCAGTGATCGAACCCCGAAAAGTAGTGAAAAACTGTTTTTT
once	15	TRBD2	TRBV7-9	TRBJ2-1	CASSLAGGVYTEQFF	TGTGCCAGCAGCTTAGCCGGGGGGGTCTATACTGAGCAGTTCTTC
once	16	TRBD1	TRBV7-9	TRBJ2-3	CASSSIGTAYTDTQYF	TGTGCCAGCAGCTCAATCGGGACAGCCTACACAGATACGCAGTATTTT
NA	14	NA	TRBV5-6	TRBJ2-7	CASSPWVLPYEQYF	TGTGCCAGCAGTCCTTGGGTCCTCCCCTACGAGCAGTACTTC
NA	14	NA	TRBV6-2/TRBV6-3	TRBJ1-2	CASSYSGAGYGYTF	TGTGCCAGCAGTTATTCAGGGGCGGGCTATGGCTACACCTTC
NA	12	NA	TRBV30	TRBJ1-2	CAWIWGAYGYTF	TGTGCCTGGATTTGGGGCGCCTATGGCTACACCTTC
NA	16	TRBD1	TRBV30	TRBJ1-2	CAWTPRGGQGAGGYTF	TGTGCCTGGACCCCCCGGGGGGGACAGGGGGCGGGTGGCTACACCTTC
NA	12	NA	TRBV27	TRBJ2-3	CASRGLGETQYF	TGTGCCAGCAGGGGCCTTGGCGAGACGCAGTATTTT
NA	12	TRBD1	TRBV30	TRBJ1-5	CAWGQGNQPQHF	TGTGCCTGGGGACAGGGCAATCAGCCCCAGCATTTT
NA	15	NA	TRBV4-2	TRBJ1-5	CASSQESRGNQPQHF	TGTGCCAGCAGCCAAGAGAGCAGGGGCAATCAGCCCCAGCATTTT
NA	16	NA	TRBV6-1	TRBJ1-6	CASSEGIQLLYSPLHF	TGTGCCAGCAGTGAAGGCATCCAGCTCCTTTATTCACCCCTCCACTTT
once	14	NA	TRBV9	TRBJ1-1	CASSTPNIGREAFF	TGTGCCAGCAGCACACCAAACATAGGCCGTGAAGCTTTCTTT
NA	15	TRBD2	TRBV28	TRBJ2-3	CASRATGTSGGTQYF	TGTGCCAGCAGGGCTACCGGGACTAGCGGGGGAACGCAGTATTTT
NA	14	NA	TRBV2	TRBJ2-2	CASLRYSSTGELFF	TGTGCCAGCCTTAGATATTCGAGCACCGGGGAGCTGTTTTTT
NA	14	NA	TRBV7-2	TRBJ1-1	CASSWETLNTEAFF	TGTGCCAGCAGCTGGGAAACTCTGAACACTGAAGCTTTCTTT
NA	15	NA	TRBV10-3	TRBJ2-2	CAIRSDGKDTGELFF	TGTGCCATCAGATCGGACGGGAAAGACACCGGGGAGCTGTTTTTT